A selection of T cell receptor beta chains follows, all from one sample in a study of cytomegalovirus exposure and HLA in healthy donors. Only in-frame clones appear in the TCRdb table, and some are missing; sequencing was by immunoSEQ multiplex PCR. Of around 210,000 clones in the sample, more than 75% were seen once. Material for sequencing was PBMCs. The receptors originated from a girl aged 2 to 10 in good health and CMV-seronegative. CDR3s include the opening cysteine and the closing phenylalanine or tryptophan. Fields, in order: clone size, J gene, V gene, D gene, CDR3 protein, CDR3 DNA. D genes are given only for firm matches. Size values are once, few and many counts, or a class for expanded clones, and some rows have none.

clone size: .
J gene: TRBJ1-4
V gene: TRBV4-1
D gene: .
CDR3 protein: CASSQGFGRNEKLFF
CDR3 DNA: TGCGCCAGCAGCCAAGGGTTCGGGAGAAATGAAAAACTGTTTTTT

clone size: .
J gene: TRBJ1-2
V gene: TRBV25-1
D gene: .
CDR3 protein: CASSESTGRYGYTF
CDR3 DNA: TGTGCCAGCAGTGAATCAACAGGTCGTTATGGCTACACCTTC

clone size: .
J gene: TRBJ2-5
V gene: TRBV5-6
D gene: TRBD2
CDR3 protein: CASESGGAQETQYF
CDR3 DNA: TGTGCCAGCGAAAGCGGGGGGGCTCAAGAGACCCAGTACTTC

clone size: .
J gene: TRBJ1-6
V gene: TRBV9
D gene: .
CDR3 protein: CASSVAPQRTSNSPLHF
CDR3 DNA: TGTGCCAGCAGCGTAGCCCCCCAGAGGACATCTAATTCACCCCTCCACTTT

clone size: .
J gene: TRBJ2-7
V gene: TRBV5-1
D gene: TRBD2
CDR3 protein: CASSLWGEGRYEQYF
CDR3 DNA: TGCGCCAGCAGCCTATGGGGGGAGGGAAGGTACGAGCAGTACTTC

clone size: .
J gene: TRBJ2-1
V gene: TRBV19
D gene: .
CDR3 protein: CASSRGTASLEQFF
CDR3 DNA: TGTGCCAGTAGTAGAGGGACTGCTTCGCTTGAGCAGTTCTTC

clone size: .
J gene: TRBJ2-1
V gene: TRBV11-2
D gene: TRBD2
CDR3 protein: CASRGLAGGPGEQFF
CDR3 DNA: TGTGCCAGCAGGGGACTAGCGGGAGGGCCAGGCGAGCAGTTCTTC

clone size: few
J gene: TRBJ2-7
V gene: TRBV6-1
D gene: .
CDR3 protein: CASSEARVAHPYEQYF
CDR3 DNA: TGTGCCAGCAGTGAAGCGAGGGTCGCACACCCCTACGAGCAGTACTTC

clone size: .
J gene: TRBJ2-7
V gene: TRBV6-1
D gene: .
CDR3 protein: CASSQSIYEQYF
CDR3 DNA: TGTGCCAGCAGCCAGTCAATATACGAGCAGTACTTC

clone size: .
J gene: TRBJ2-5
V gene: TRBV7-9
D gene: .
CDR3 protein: CASSPDYPGETQYF
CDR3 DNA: TGTGCCAGCAGCCCTGACTACCCGGGCGAGACCCAGTACTTC

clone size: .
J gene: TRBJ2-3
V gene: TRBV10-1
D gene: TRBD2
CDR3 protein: CASSDRGDPDTQYF
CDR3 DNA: TGCGCCAGCAGTGATCGGGGGGATCCAGATACGCAGTATTTT

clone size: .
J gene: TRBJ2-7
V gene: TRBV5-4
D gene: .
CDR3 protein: CASSLDNGGRGEQYF
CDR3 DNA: TGTGCCAGCAGCTTGGATAATGGGGGCAGGGGCGAGCAGTACTTC

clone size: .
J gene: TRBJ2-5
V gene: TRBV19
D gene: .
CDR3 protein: CASSKTSGTPKETQYF
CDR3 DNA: TGTGCCAGTAGTAAAACCTCCGGGACACCCAAAGAGACCCAGTACTTC

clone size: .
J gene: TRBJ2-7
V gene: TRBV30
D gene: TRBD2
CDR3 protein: CAWPLTSGGEYYEQYF
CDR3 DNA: TGTGCCTGGCCCCTTACTAGCGGGGGGGAGTACTACGAGCAGTACTTC

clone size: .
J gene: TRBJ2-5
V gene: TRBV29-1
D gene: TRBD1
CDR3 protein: CSVVRDRGRAETQYF
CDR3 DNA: TGCAGCGTTGTTAGGGACAGGGGGCGCGCTGAGACCCAGTACTTC

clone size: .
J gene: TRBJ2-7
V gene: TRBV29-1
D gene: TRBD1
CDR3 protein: CSARQGFRYEQYF
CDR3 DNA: TGCAGCGCCCGACAGGGGTTCCGCTACGAGCAGTACTTC

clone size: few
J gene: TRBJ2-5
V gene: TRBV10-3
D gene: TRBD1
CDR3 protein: CAISESTAGGKETQYF
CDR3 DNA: TGTGCCATCAGTGAGTCTACTGCAGGGGGTAAAGAGACCCAGTACTTC

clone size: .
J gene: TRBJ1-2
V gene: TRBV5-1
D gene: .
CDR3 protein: CASSLIRVEYGYTF
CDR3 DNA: TGCGCCAGCAGCTTGATCAGGGTAGAGTATGGCTACACCTTC

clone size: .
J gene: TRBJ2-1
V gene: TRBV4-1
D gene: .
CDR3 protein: CASSQNPGGPGRNEQFF
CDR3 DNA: TGCGCCAGCAGCCAAAACCCCGGAGGGCCGGGGCGGAATGAGCAGTTCTTC

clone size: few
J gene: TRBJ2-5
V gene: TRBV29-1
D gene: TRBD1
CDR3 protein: CSVGDRRETQYF
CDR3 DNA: TGCAGCGTGGGGGACAGGAGAGAGACCCAGTACTTC

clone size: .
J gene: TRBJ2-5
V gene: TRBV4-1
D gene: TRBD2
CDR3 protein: CASSQEGSTGGETQYF
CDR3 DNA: TGCGCCAGCAGCCAAGAGGGGTCGACGGGAGGGGAGACCCAGTACTTC

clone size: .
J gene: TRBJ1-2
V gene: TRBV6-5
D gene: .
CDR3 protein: CASSYSFFGGNYGYTF
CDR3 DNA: TGTGCCAGCAGTTACTCGTTTTTCGGAGGGAACTATGGCTACACCTTC

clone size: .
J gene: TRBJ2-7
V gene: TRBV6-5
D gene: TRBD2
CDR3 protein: CASSYSTSGGAEQYF
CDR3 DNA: TGTGCCAGCAGTTACTCGACTAGCGGGGGGGCCGAGCAGTACTTC

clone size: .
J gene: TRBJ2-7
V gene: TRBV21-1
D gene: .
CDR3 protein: CASSKRDRLYEQYF
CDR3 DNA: TGTGCCAGCAGCAAACGGGACAGGCTCTACGAGCAGTACTTC

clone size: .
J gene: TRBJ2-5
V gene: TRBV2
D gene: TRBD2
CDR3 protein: CASSSGGPPQETQYF
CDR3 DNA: TGTGCCAGCAGTAGCGGGGGTCCTCCTCAAGAGACCCAGTACTTC

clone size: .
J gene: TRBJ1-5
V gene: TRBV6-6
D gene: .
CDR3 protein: CASSYSTGLNQPQHF
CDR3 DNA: TGTGCCAGCAGTTACTCGACAGGCCTCAATCAGCCCCAGCATTTT

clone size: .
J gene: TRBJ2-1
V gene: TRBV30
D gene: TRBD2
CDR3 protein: CAWSVAGGTGYYNEQFF
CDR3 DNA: TGTGCCTGGAGTGTAGCGGGGGGGACGGGCTACTACAATGAGCAGTTCTTC

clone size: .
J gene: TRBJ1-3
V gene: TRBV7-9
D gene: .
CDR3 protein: CASSLGRSLAGNTIYF
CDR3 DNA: TGTGCCAGCAGCTTAGGCCGGTCCCTTGCTGGAAACACCATATATTTT

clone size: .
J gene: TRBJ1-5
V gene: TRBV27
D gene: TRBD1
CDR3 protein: CASSLRTGVGNQPQHF
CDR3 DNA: TGTGCCAGCAGTTTAAGGACAGGGGTGGGGAATCAGCCCCAGCATTTT

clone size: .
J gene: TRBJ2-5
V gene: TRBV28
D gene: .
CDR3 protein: CASSSDSLETQYF
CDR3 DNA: TGTGCCAGCAGTTCGGACAGTTTAGAGACCCAGTACTTC

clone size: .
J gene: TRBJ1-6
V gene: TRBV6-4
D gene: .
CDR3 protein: CASSEGAYNSPLHF
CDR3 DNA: TGTGCCAGCAGTGAGGGAGCCTATAATTCACCCCTCCACTTT

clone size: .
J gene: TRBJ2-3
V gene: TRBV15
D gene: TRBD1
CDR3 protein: CATSVETGTTYF
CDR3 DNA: TGTGCCACCAGCGTCGAGACAGGGACGACGTATTTT

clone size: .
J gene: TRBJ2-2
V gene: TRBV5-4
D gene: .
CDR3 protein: CASSEYPLATWNTGELFF
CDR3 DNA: TGTGCCAGCAGCGAATACCCCCTAGCGACCTGGAACACCGGGGAGCTGTTTTTT

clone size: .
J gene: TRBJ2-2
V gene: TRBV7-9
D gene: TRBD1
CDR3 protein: CASERTGRTGELFF
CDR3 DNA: TGTGCCAGCGAACGGACAGGGAGGACCGGGGAGCTGTTTTTT

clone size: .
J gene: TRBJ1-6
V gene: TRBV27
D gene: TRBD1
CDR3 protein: CASSPLTGPLYNSPLHF
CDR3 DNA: TGTGCCAGCAGTCCCCTGACAGGGCCTCTCTATAATTCACCCCTCCACTTT

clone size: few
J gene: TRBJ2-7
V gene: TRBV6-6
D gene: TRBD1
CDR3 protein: CASSKGQGHSYEQYF
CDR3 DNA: TGTGCCAGCAGCAAGGGACAGGGGCATTCCTACGAGCAGTACTTC

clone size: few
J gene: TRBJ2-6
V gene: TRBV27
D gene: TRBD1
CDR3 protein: CASSLRGDSFSGANVLTF
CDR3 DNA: TGTGCCAGCAGTTTAAGAGGGGACAGTTTCTCTGGGGCCAACGTCCTGACTTTC

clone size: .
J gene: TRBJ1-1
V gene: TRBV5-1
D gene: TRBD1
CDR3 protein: CASSFGTVDFMNTEAFF
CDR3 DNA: TGCGCCAGCAGCTTCGGGACAGTAGATTTCATGAACACTGAAGCTTTCTTT

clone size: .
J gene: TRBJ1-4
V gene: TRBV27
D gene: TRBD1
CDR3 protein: CASSLTGGLGEKLFF
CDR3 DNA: TGTGCCAGCAGTTTAACAGGGGGTCTGGGGGAAAAACTGTTTTTT

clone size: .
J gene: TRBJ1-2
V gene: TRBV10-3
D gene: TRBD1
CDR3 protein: CAISDRGSFGYTF
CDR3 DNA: TGTGCCATCAGTGACAGGGGGAGTTTTGGCTACACCTTC

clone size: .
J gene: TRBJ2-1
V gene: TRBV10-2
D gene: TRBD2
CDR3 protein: CASSESLVLAGASNEQFF
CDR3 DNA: TGCGCCAGCAGTGAGTCCCTTGTACTAGCGGGGGCCTCCAATGAGCAGTTCTTC

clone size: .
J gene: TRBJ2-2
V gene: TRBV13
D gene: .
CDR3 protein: CASSGSEANTGELFF
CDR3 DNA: TGTGCCAGCAGCGGGTCGGAGGCGAACACCGGGGAGCTGTTTTTT

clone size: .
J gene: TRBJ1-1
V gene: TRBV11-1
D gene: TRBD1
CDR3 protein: CASSLSRGQEKAFF
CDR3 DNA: TGTGCCAGCAGCTTAAGCAGGGGGCAGGAGAAGGCTTTCTTT

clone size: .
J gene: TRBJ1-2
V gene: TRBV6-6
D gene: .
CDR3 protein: CASSSSGGYTF
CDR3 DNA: TGTGCCAGCTCATCGAGCGGCGGCTACACCTTC

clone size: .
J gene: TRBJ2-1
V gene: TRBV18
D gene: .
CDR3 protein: CASSEGISHNEQFF
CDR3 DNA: TGTGCCAGCTCGGAGGGGATATCCCACAATGAGCAGTTCTTC